A single sample is the source of the 12 T cell receptor beta chains below, sequenced in a study of sequential checkpoint blockade in melanoma. The treatment denotes: randomized to nivolumab then ipilimumab (arm A) or the reverse (arm B). Clones were read by immunoSEQ multiplex PCR, and TCRdb kept only the in-frame ones, dropping some. The sample contains approximately 10,000 clones, 77% of which appear only once. Sample: CD8+ T cells sorted from blood (inferred from file names), taken from a patient given nivolumab and ipilimumab in sequence. The receptors come from a human donor with melanoma.

The V call is TRBV7-9, the J call TRBJ2-1; 15 bases map to TRBD2. The CDR3 sequence is 18 residues long. Germline V lookup: CDR1 SEHNR, CDR2 FQNEAQ (reference sequence). The V and J ends lost 5 bases and 4 bases, in that order; junction bases with no gene match: 9. The CDR3 is CASSLPAGTSGRYNEQFF. The CDR3 nucleotides are TGTGCCAGCAGCCTACCGGCCGGGACTAGCGGGAGGTACAATGAGCAGTTCTTC. Using reference TRBV7-9 and TRBJ2-1 for the parts outside the CDR3, the full variable domain is DTGVSQNPRHKITKRGQNVTFRCDPISEHNRLYWYRQTLGQGPEFLTYFQNEAQLEKSRLLSDRFSAERPKGSFSTLEIQRTEQGDSAMYLCASSLPAGTSGRYNEQFFGPGTRLTVL.

The chain is built from TRBV12-5 and TRBJ1-2; 7 bases are a match to TRBD1. The germline V gene has CDR1 LGHNT and CDR2 FRNRAP. The CDR3 runs 17 residues. V trimming: 0 bases; J trimming: 6 bases; junction bases outside the gene matches: 13. This CDR3 reads CASGLVVDRRAFNGYTF. As DNA, the CDR3 is TGTGCTAGTGGTTTGGTTGTGGACAGGCGGGCTTTCAATGGCTACACCTTC.

V and J are TRBV19 and TRBJ2-1; D might be TRBD2 (6 bases). The V end lost 5 bases, the J end lost 0 bases, and 14 bases lay between the germline ends. The germline V gene encodes CDR1 LNHDA and CDR2 SQIVND (reference sequence). CDR3 length equals 16 residues. CDR3 protein: CASSLPSASSYNEQFF. CDR3 sequence (DNA): TGTGCCAGTAGTCTCCCTAGCGCGAGCTCCTACAATGAGCAGTTCTTC.

This chain joins TRBV11-2 and TRBJ2-7; 7 bases agree with TRBD1. Unmatched junction bases numbered 6, after V lost 7 bases and J lost 3 bases. There are 13 residues in the CDR3. Germline V gene lookup returns CDR1 SGHAT and CDR2 FQNNGV. The CDR3 sequence is CASTISGGYEQYF. CDR3 coding DNA: TGTGCCAGCACCATCTCAGGGGGCTACGAGCAGTACTTC. Drawing the rest from reference TRBV11-2 and TRBJ2-7, the complete variable domain is EAGVAQSPRYKIIEKRQSVAFWCNPISGHATLYWYQQILGQGPKLLIQFQNNGVVDDSQLPKDRFSAERLKGVDSTLKIQPAKLEDSAVYLCASTISGGYEQYFGPGTRLTVT.

The gene calls are TRBV23-1 and TRBJ1-5; D not certain. TRBV23-1 is placed among ORFs of uncertain function. This CDR3 spans 15 amino acids. V lost 2 bases and J lost 0, with 8 bases in between. CDR3 sequence: CASSQGGNSNQPQHF. The CDR3 DNA follows: TGCGCCAGCAGTCAAGGCGGGAATAGCAATCAGCCCCAGCATTTT.

The V call is TRBV4-3, the J call TRBJ2-2, with D possibly TRBD1 on 6 matching bases. The CDR3 extends over 14 amino acids. Trimming took 5 bases from V and 5 from J, leaving 12 bases between them. The germline gives CDR1 LGHNA, CDR2 YSLEER. The CDR3 reads CASSRGRETGELFF. DNA of the CDR3: TGCGCCAGCAGCAGGGGGAGAGAAACCGGGGAGCTGTTTTTT.

The CDR3 coding sequence is TGTGCCATCAGCGGACCGGGACTCGCTTACGAGCAGTACTTC. Its protein product is CAISGPGLAYEQYF. The chain is built from TRBV10-3 and TRBJ2-5, with D tentatively TRBD2 (6 bases). The closer fit of TRBJ2-7 to the DNA end suggests the J call may be wrong. Germline V gene data show CDR1 as ENHRY and CDR2 as SYGVKD. This CDR3 is built from 14 residues.

The genes are TRBV7-9 and TRBJ1-2; tentative D call: TRBD1 (5 bases). This CDR3 is 14 amino acids long. Germline values: CDR1 SEHNR, CDR2 FQNEAQ (reference sequence). V shed 1 base and J shed 7 bases, with 13 bases lying between them. CDR3 loop: CASSLVKGIGGYTF. The CDR3 bases are TGTGCCAGCAGCTTAGTCAAGGGGATTGGTGGCTACACCTTC.

This clone appeared a single time. J is TRBJ2-7 and V is TRBV6-5, with D possibly TRBD1 on 6 matching bases. Between the trimmed V and J ends, which lost 2 bases and 1 base, there was a span of 12 bases. This CDR3 spans 15 amino acids. Germline CDR1 reads MNHEY; CDR2 reads SVGAGI. This CDR3 reads CASSYRFGQSYEQYF. The CDR3 nucleotides read TGTGCCAGCAGTTACAGGTTCGGACAGTCCTACGAGCAGTACTTC.

The DNA for the CDR3 is TGTGCCAGTAGTATACCCCAGGGGGGTGAAAAACTGTTTTTT. This codes for CASSIPQGGEKLFF. The chain uses TRBV19 and TRBJ1-4; 7 bases match TRBD1. The CDR3 has 14 amino acids. V shed 2 bases and J 7 bases; nucleotides not matched to a gene: 4. Germline CDR1 reads LNHDA; CDR2 reads SQIVND (reference sequence). The whole variable domain, remainder taken from reference TRBV19 and TRBJ1-4, is DGGITQSPKYLFRKEGQNVTLSCEQNLNHDAMYWYRQDPGQGLRLIYYSQIVNDFQKGDIAEGYSVSREKKESFPLTVTSAQKNPTAFYLCASSIPQGGEKLFFGSGTQLSVL.

V usage is TRBV4-2 and J usage is TRBJ2-7; 9 nucleotides align to TRBD1. The CDR3 spans 15 residues. The germline CDR1 and CDR2 sequences are LGHNA and YNFKEQ. V was pared by 4 bases and J by 4 bases, with 8 bases of the junction left unmatched. CDR3: CASSPSTGQGYEQYF. The DNA of the CDR3 is TGTGCCAGCAGCCCAAGTACGGGACAGGGATACGAGCAGTACTTC.

This chain uses TRBV14 with TRBJ2-7; possibly TRBD2 for D (6 bases). Per germline, CDR1 SGHDN and CDR2 FVKESK. CDR3 length equals 14 residues. The V gene lost 0 bases and the J gene lost 4 bases, with 10 bases spanning the gap. CDR3 coding DNA: TGTGCCAGCAGCCAAGATGGTGCGGGGTACGAGCAGTACTTC. As protein: CASSQDGAGYEQYF.